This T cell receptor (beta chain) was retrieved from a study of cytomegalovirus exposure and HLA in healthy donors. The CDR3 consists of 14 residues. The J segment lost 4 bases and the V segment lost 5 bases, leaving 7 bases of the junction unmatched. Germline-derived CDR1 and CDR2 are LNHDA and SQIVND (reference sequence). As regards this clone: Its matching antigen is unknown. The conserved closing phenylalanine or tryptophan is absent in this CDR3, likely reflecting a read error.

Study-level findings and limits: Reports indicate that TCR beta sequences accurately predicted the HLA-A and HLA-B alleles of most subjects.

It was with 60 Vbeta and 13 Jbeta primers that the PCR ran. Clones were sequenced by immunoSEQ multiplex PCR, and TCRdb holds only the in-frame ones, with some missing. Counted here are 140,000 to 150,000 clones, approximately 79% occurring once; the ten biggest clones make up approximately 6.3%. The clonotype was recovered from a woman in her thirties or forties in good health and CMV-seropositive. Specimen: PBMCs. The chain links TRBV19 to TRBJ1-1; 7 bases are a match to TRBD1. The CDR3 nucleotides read TGTGCCAGTAGTTCCACAGGGGCCGGCACTGAAGCTTTCCTT. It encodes CASSSTGAGTEAFL.